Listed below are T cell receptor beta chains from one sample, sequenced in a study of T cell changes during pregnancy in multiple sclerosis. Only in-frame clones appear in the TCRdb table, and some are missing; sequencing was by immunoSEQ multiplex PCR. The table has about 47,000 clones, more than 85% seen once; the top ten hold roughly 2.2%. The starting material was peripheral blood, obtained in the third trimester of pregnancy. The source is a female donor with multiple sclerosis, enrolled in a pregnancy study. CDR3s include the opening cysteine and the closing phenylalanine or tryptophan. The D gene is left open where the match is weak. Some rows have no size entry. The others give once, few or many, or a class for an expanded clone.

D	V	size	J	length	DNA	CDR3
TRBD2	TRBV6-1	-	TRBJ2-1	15	TGTGCCAGCAGTGAACTAGCGGGAGCTTACAATGAGCAGTTCTTC	CASSELAGAYNEQFF
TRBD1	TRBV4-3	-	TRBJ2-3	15	TGCGCCAGCAGCCAAGAAGTACAGGGGATAGATACGCAGTATTTT	CASSQEVQGIDTQYF
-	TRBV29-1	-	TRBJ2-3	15	TGCAGCGTTGACCCCAGGGGATCGGGCACAGATACGCAGTATTTT	CSVDPRGSGTDTQYF
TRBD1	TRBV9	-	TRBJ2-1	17	TGTGCCAGCAGCGTAGTTGGACAGGCCAGCTCCTACAATGAGCAGTTCTTC	CASSVVGQASSYNEQFF
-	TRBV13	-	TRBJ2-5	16	TGTGCCAGCAGCTTAGGATCGCCTGGGGGCAGGGAGACCCAGTACTTC	CASSLGSPGGRETQYF
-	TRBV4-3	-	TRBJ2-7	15	TGCGCCAGCAGCCAAGATCGGGACTTTTCCTACGAGCAGTACTTC	CASSQDRDFSYEQYF
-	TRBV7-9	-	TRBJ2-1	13	TGTGCCAGAGGGGGGGGACGTTTGGATGAGCAGTTCTTC	CARGGGRLDEQFF
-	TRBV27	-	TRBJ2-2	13	TGTGCCAGCAGTTTTTACAGGAACGGGGAGCTGTTTTTT	CASSFYRNGELFF
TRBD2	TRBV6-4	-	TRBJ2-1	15	TGTGCCAGCAGTGCACTAGCGGGAGCTAGCGATGAGCAGTTCTTC	CASSALAGASDEQFF
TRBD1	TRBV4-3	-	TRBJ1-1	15	TGCGCCAGCAGCCAAGGACAGGGGAGAGACACTGAAGCTTTCTTT	CASSQGQGRDTEAFF
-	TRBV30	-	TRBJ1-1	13	TGTGCCTGGAGTAGCGGGGGGGACACTGAAGCTTTCTTT	CAWSSGGDTEAFF
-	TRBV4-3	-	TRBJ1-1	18	TGCGCCAGCAGCCAAGATCCGCTTTCGGGTCTCAGGGGCACTGAAGCTTTCTTT	CASSQDPLSGLRGTEAFF
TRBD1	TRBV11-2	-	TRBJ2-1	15	TGTGCCAGCAGCTTAGGGACAGGGTCCTACAATGAGCAGTTCTTC	CASSLGTGSYNEQFF
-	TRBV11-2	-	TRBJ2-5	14	TGTGCCAGCAGCTCACAGGGTTACCAAGAGACCCAGTACTTC	CASSSQGYQETQYF
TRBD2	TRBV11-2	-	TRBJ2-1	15	TGTGCCAGCAGCTTAGTCAGCGGGAGTACCGATGAGCAGTTCTTC	CASSLVSGSTDEQFF
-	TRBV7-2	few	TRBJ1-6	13	TGTGCCAGCAGCTTGGAGCTTTATTCACCCCTCCACTTT	CASSLELYSPLHF
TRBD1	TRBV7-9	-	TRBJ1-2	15	TGTGCCAGCAGAGGGGGCAGTAGAGGGTCATATGGCTACACCTTC	CASRGGSRGSYGYTF
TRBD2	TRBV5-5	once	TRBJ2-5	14	TGTGCCAGCAGCCACTGGACTAGCCGAGAGACCCAGTACTTC	CASSHWTSRETQYF
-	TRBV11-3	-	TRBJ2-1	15	TGTGCCAGCAGCCGTCTCGGGGTCTCCTACAATGAGCAGTTCTTC	CASSRLGVSYNEQFF
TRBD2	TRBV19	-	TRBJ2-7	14	TGTGCCAGTAGTCCTGGACTAGCAGCCTACGAGCAGTACTTC	CASSPGLAAYEQYF
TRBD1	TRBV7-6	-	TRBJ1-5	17	TGTGCCAGCAGCTCCTACTCCGGGACAGGGGGTTTCCAGCCCCAGCATTTT	CASSSYSGTGGFQPQHF
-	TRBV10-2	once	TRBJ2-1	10	TGCGCCAGCGGCGGGCGTGAGCAGTTCTTC	CASGGREQFF
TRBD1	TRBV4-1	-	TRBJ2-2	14	TGCGCCAGCAGCCTTGGACAGGAAGCCGGGGAGCTGTTTTTT	CASSLGQEAGELFF
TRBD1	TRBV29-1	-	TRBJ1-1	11	TGCAGCGCCGAACAGGGGGCTGAAGCTTTCTTT	CSAEQGAEAFF
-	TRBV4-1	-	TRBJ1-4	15	TGCGCCAGCAGCCAGGAGGGTTACTCGGATGAAAAACTGTTTTTT	CASSQEGYSDEKLFF
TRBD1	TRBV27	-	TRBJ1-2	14	TGTGCCAGCAGTTTCACAGGGGGAGACTATGGCTACACCTTC	CASSFTGGDYGYTF
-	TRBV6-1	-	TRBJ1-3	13	TGTGCCAGCAGTGTAGATTCCGGAAACACCATATATTTT	CASSVDSGNTIYF
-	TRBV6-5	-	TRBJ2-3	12	TGTGCCAGCAGTGACAGTTCGAATACGCAGTATTTT	CASSDSSNTQYF
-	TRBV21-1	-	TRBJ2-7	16	TGTGCCAGCAGCTCCAGGACTAGCGGGGGACTCTACGAGCAGTACTTC	CASSSRTSGGLYEQYF
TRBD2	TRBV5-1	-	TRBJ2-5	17	TGCGCCAGCAGCTCCGGACTAGCGGGAGGGCTGCAAGAGACCCAGTACTTC	CASSSGLAGGLQETQYF
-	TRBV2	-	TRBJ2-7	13	TGTGCCAGCGCCCAACCTCTAGCTTACGAGCAGTACTTC	CASAQPLAYEQYF
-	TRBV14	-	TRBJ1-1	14	TGTGCCAGCAGCCAAGATCGCAGGGTGACTGAAGCTTTCTTT	CASSQDRRVTEAFF
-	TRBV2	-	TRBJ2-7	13	TGTGCCAGCGGGCGGGACCTGAACTACGAGCAGTACTTC	CASGRDLNYEQYF
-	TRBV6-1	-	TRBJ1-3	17	TGTGCCAGCAGTGCAGTAGCGGGACCAGCCTCTGGAAACACCATATATTTT	CASSAVAGPASGNTIYF
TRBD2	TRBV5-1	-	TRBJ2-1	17	TGCGCCAGCAGCTACCAAGGGGGAGCGGGGGGTGGCAATGAGCAGTTCTTC	CASSYQGGAGGGNEQFF
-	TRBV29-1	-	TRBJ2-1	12	TGCAGCGTTGGTAACGCGGACAATGAGCAGTTCTTC	CSVGNADNEQFF
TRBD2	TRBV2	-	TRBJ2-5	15	TGTGCCAGCAGTCGAAGCGGGAGGGCCTCGGAGACCCAGTACTTC	CASSRSGRASETQYF
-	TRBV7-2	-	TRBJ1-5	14	TGTGCCAGCACCGGGGCCAGGGGCGGTCAGCCCCAGCATTTT	CASTGARGGQPQHF
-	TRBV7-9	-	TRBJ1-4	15	TGTGCCAGCAGCCCCGGTGCTGCGGGGTGGGAAAAACTGTTTTTT	CASSPGAAGWEKLFF
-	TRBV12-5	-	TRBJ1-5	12	TGTGCTAGTGGGAGGCTTAATCAGCCCCAGCATTTT	CASGRLNQPQHF
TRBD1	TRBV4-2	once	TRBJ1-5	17	TGTGCCAGCAGCCAAGATTGGGAAACAGGGGTTGGTCAGCCCCAGCATTTT	CASSQDWETGVGQPQHF
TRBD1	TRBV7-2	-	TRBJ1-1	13	TGTGCCAGCAGCACACGACAGGGTAGGGCCGCTTTCTTT	CASSTRQGRAAFF
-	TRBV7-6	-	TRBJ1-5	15	TGTGCCAGCAGCTTAGAAGCAGGCACCAATCAGCCCCAGCATTTT	CASSLEAGTNQPQHF
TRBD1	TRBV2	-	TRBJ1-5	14	TGTGCCAGCAGCTTGACAGGGAATAATCAGCCCCAGCATTTT	CASSLTGNNQPQHF
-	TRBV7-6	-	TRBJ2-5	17	TGTGCCAGCAGCCCCCTGGGCGAGGGAACCAACCAAGAGACCCAGTACTTC	CASSPLGEGTNQETQYF
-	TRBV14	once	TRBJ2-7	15	TGTGCCAGCAGCCAAGTCTTGGGGGCTCGGGACGAGCAGTACTTC	CASSQVLGARDEQYF
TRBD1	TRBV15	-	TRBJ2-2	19	TGTGCCACCAGCCCCGCCCCCCAAAGGAACAGGGGCGACACCGGGGAGCTGTTTTTT	CATSPAPQRNRGDTGELFF
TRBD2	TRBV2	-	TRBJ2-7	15	TGTGCCAGCAGTAAAACTAGCGGGAGCTCCTACGAGCAGTACTTC	CASSKTSGSSYEQYF
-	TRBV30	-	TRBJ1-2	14	TGTGCCTGGAGCCCCACAGGCCTGGTCTATGGCTACACCTTC	CAWSPTGLVYGYTF
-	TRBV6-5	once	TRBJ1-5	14	TGTGCCAGCCGCCGGGCCGGGGGGGGTCAGCCCCAGCATTTT	CASRRAGGGQPQHF
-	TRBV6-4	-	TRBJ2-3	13	TGTGCCAGCAGTGACTCAACTACAGATACGCAGTATTTT	CASSDSTTDTQYF
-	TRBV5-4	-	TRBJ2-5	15	TGTGCCAGCAGCCTCCCTGGGGCGGTCTCGGAGACCCAGTACTTC	CASSLPGAVSETQYF
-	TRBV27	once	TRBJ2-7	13	TGTGCCAGCAGTTTGTCTAACTCCTACGAGCAGTACTTC	CASSLSNSYEQYF
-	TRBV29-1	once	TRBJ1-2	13	TGCAGCGTTGTGCTCGGAGGGTCCTATGGCTACACCTTC	CSVVLGGSYGYTF
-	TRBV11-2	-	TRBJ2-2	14	TGTGCCAGCAACTTCCGTCCGGGGACCGGGGAGCTGTTTTTT	CASNFRPGTGELFF
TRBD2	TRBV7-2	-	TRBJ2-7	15	TGTGCCAGCAGCTTAGAGACTAGCGGGAGCTACGAGCAGTACTTC	CASSLETSGSYEQYF
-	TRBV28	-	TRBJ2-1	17	TGTGCCAGCAGCTTATGGGGGGCGGATAGCTCCTACAATGAGCAGTTCTTC	CASSLWGADSSYNEQFF
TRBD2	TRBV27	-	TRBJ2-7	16	TGTGCCAGCAGTTTATTATCAGCGGGAGGCTTGTACGAGCAGTACTTC	CASSLLSAGGLYEQYF
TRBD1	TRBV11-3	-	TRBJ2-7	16	TGTGCCAGCAGCCATCTTACCGGGACAGGGGGAGGCGAGCAGTACTTC	CASSHLTGTGGGEQYF
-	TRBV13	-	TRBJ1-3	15	TGTGCCAGCAGTTACAGACGGCCCTCTGGAAACACCATATATTTT	CASSYRRPSGNTIYF